The clone carrying this T cell receptor (beta chain) was counted only a few times. Its target is not known. This entry belongs to a study of blood T cells in healthy people across ages. The study, taken as a whole, reports: Reliance upon unsorted PBMCs precluded definitive naive versus antigen-experienced comparison. A roughly linear fall in TCR beta diversity per million T cells was seen with increasing age.

A second PCR of roughly 7 to 11 cycles used a sample-barcoded 5' primer and a J-beta primer mix. TCRdb reanalysed the 5' RACE reads using MiXCR and keeps one entry per CDR3 protein. The table lists 1.4 million to 1.5 million distinct CDR3 sequences, approximately 38% of them singletons. V shed 4 bases and J 5 bases; nucleotides not matched to a gene: 9. This CDR3 spans 18 amino acids. This receptor was taken from a woman aged 18-29 years in good health. The J gene is TRBJ2-3, the V gene TRBV12-3 or TRBV12-4, with TRBD2 matching over 16 bases. Sample: blood. Here the CDR3 DNA reads TGTGCCAGCAGTTCACTCGGGACTAGCGGGAGGGCCCGAGATACGCAGTATTTT. Amino acids: CASSSLGTSGRARDTQYF.